This TCR beta chain was obtained from a study of blood T cell repertoires in COVID-19. Germline CDR1 is MNHEY and CDR2 is SMNVEV (reference sequence). V lost 1 base, J lost 0 bases, and 10 bases lay in between. This CDR3 region has 16 residues. This table comes from immunoSEQ multiplex PCR, and its TCRdb copy is limited to in-frame clones, with some not included. The sample has hundreds of thousands of clones, 87% seen once; the top ten hold approximately 6.2%. What was sequenced was peripheral blood. V gene TRBV27 combines with J gene TRBJ2-1, with D perhaps TRBD2 (6 bases). The source of this sequence is a man between 60 and 75 years old who had recovered from COVID-19. The DNA for the CDR3 is TGTGCCAGCAGTTTATACCGCGGGACCTCCTACAATGAGCAGTTCTTC. Translated, it gives CASSLYRGTSYNEQFF.